Given below is one T cell receptor beta chain in context. Its cognate antigen is unknown. This sample is drawn from a study of T cell responses to AZD1222 COVID-19 vaccine. Notes on the study in general: Regions 160-218 and 743-854 held dominance among vaccine-associated CD4 TCRs, which spanned spike. The study found Spike-specific TCR breadth and depth rose after two AZD1222 doses. Reportedly, nearly half of unique spike TCRs recognized epitopes outside B.1.351/B.1.1.7 mutations. Seropositive AZD1222 recipients at baseline numbered only five or six.

Data came from immunoSEQ multiplex PCR; TCRdb stores just in-frame clones and leaves some out. This table holds about 140,000 clones, approximately 92% found once. The sequence came from an adult who received the AZD1222 COVID-19 vaccine. Material: peripheral blood, obtained 28 days after the second AZD1222 dose.

CDR3 in amino acids: CASSYSTDLLNTEAFF. In DNA form, the CDR3 reads TGTGCCAGCAGTTACTCAACAGACCTATTGAACACTGAAGCTTTCTTT. This chain connects TRBV6-2 or TRBV6-3 to TRBJ1-1, with D hard to call. The CDR3 consists of 16 residues. Germline CDR1 reads MNHEY; CDR2 reads SVGEGT. V gave up 0 bases and J gave up 0 bases, with 11 bases separating them.